This is a list of T cell receptor beta chains from one sample in a study of cytomegalovirus exposure and HLA in healthy donors. The data were produced by immunoSEQ multiplex PCR, yet TCRdb's version contains in-frame clones alone and is incomplete. The sample shows about 150,000 clones, around a tenth of them seen only once. Material for sequencing was PBMCs. The receptors derive from a male donor in good health and CMV-seronegative. Both conserved end residues are part of each CDR3. The D gene is left open where the match is weak. Clone size is not always given. Where it is, it says once, few, many or a class for expanded clones.

J gene | clone size | D gene | V gene | CDR3 protein | CDR3 DNA
TRBJ2-7 | . | . | TRBV7-2 | CASSRSSYEQYF | TGTGCCAGCAGCCGGAGCTCCTACGAGCAGTACTTC
TRBJ1-2 | . | . | TRBV29-1 | CSVVVDGYTF | TGCAGCGTTGTTGTAGATGGCTACACCTTC
TRBJ2-3 | few | . | TRBV4-1 | CASTPNQGVPDTQYF | TGCGCCAGCACCCCGAACCAAGGGGTGCCAGATACGCAGTATTTT
TRBJ1-1 | . | . | TRBV5-1 | CASSSQGTPYF | TGCGCCAGCAGCTCCCAGGGGACACCTTATTTC
TRBJ2-3 | . | TRBD2 | TRBV6-4 | CASSDSRGGTDTQYF | TGTGCCAGCAGTGACTCAAGGGGAGGGACAGATACGCAGTATTTT
TRBJ1-5 | . | TRBD1 | TRBV28 | CASSRTGGGQPQHF | TGTGCCAGCAGCCGTACAGGGGGCGGTCAGCCCCAGCATTTT
TRBJ1-1 | . | TRBD1 | TRBV5-1 | CASSSQGGNTEAFF | TGCGCCAGCAGCTCACAGGGGGGGAACACTGAAGCTTTCTTT
TRBJ2-2 | few | TRBD1 | TRBV6-5 | CASSYLTGTTGELFF | TGTGCCAGCAGTTACTTGACAGGGACCACCGGGGAGCTGTTTTTT
TRBJ2-3 | . | . | TRBV7-9 | CASSTGGTGTDTQYF | TGTGCCAGCAGCACGGGAGGGACAGGCACAGATACGCAGTATTTT
TRBJ1-5 | . | . | TRBV27 | CASRRDFNQPQHF | TGTGCCAGCAGGCGGGATTTTAATCAGCCCCAGCATTTT
TRBJ2-3 | . | TRBD2 | TRBV28 | CASGWGGASTDTQYF | TGTGCCAGCGGATGGGGGGGAGCTAGCACAGATACGCAGTATTTT
TRBJ2-3 | few | . | TRBV5-6 | CASSGWVTGFTDTQYF | TGTGCCAGCAGCGGGTGGGTAACAGGCTTCACAGATACGCAGTATTTT
TRBJ2-7 | once | TRBD2 | TRBV6-1 | CASSEGNLAELLYEQYF | TGTGCCAGCAGTGAAGGCAATCTAGCGGAGCTCCTCTACGAGCAGTACTTC
TRBJ2-1 | few | TRBD2 | TRBV9 | CASSLAGQTYNEQFF | TGTGCCAGCAGCCTAGCGGGACAGACCTACAATGAGCAGTTCTTC